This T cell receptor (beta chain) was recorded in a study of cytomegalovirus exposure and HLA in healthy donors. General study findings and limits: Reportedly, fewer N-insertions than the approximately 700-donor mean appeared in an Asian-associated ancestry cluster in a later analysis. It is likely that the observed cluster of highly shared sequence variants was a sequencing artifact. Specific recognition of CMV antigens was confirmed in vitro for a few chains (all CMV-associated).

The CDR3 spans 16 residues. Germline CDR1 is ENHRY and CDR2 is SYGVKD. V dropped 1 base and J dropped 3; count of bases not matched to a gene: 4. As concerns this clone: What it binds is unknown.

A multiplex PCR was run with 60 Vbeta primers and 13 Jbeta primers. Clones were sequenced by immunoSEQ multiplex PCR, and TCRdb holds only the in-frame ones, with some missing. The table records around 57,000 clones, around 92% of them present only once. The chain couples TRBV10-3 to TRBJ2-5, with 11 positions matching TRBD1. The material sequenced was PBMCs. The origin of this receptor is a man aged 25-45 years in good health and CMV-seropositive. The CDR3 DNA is TGTGCCATCAGTGAGTGGACAGGGGGCCGGGAAGAGACCCAGTACTTC. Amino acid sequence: CAISEWTGGREETQYF.